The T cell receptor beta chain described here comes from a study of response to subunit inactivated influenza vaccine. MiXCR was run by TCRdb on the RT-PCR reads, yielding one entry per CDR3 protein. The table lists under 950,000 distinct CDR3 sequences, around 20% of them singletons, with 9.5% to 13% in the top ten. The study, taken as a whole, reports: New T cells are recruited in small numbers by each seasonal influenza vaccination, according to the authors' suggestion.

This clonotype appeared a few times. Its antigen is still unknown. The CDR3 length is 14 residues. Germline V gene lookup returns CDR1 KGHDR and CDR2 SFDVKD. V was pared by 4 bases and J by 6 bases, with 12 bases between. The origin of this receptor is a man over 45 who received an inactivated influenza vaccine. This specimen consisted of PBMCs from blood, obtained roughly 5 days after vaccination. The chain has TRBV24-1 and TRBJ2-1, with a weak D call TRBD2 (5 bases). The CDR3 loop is CATSEEVAPNEQFF. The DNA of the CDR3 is TGTGCCACCAGTGAGGAGGTCGCCCCCAATGAGCAGTTCTTC.